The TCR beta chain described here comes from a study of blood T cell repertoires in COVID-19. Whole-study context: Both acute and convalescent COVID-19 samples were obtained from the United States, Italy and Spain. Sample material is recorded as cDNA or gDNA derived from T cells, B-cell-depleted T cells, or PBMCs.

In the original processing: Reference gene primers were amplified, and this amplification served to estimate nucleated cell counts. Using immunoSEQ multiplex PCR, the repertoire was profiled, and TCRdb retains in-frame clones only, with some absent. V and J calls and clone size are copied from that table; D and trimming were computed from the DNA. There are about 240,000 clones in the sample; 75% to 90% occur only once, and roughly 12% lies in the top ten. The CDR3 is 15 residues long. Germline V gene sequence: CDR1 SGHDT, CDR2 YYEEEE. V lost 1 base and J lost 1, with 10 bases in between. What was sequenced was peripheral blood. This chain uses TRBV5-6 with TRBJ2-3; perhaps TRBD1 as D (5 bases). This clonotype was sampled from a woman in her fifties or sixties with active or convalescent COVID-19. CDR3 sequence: CASSLTGRGTDTQYF. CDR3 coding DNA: TGTGCCAGCAGCTTGACAGGACGGGGCACAGATACGCAGTATTTT.